The 21 T cell receptor beta chains reported below all come from one sample, sequenced in a study of cytomegalovirus exposure and HLA in healthy donors. PCR was performed using 60 Vbeta and 13 Jbeta primers. Some clones are missing from TCRdb's copy, which holds only in-frame ones; the method was immunoSEQ multiplex PCR. The sample yields roughly 120,000 clones, 70% to 85% seen once. Sequenced: PBMCs. These receptors were collected from a human donor in good health.

The chain uses TRBV9 and TRBJ1-3; possibly TRBD1 for D (6 bases). Trimming took off 3 bases at V and 4 bases at J, with 14 bases between the two ends. This CDR3 spans 15 amino acids. Germline V lookup: CDR1 SGDLS, CDR2 YYNGEE. For the CDR3, the DNA is TGTGCCAGCAGCGACCCCAGGGGACCAGGAAACACCATATATTTT. It encodes CASSDPRGPGNTIYF. The full variable domain, in which reference TRBV9 and TRBJ1-3 provide the parts outside the CDR3, is DSGVTQTPKHLITATGQRVTLRCSPRSGDLSVYWYQQSLDQGLQFLIQYYNGEERAKGNILERFSAQQFPDLHSELNLSSLELGDSALYFCASSDPRGPGNTIYFGEGSWLTVV.

CDR3 in DNA: TGTGCCAGTAGTATCCGGGACACAAATTCACCCCTCCACTTT. Protein: CASSIRDTNSPLHF. The chain combines TRBV19 with TRBJ1-6, with D perhaps TRBD1 (6 bases). With 3 bases removed from V and 7 bases from J, the gap between germline ends came to 10 bases. Germline CDR1 and CDR2: LNHDA and SQIVND (reference sequence). The CDR3 sequence is 14 residues long.

This chain uses TRBV28 with TRBJ2-7; TRBD1 aligns across 11 bases. From germline, CDR1 is MDHEN and CDR2 SYDVKM. Trimming took 0 bases from V and 0 from J; bases not matched to a gene: 1. The CDR3 totals 16 residues. The CDR3 coding sequence is TGTGCCAGCAGTTTATGGGACAGGGGGCACTCCTACGAGCAGTACTTC. It translates to CASSLWDRGHSYEQYF.

This chain joins TRBV18 and TRBJ2-5, with TRBD1 as a possible D gene (6 bases). This CDR3 has 14 residues. V was clipped by 0 bases and J by 7 bases, with 12 bases between them. CDR1 is KGHSH and CDR2 is LQKENI in the germline V gene. The CDR3 protein is CASSPPPVRGTQYF. The CDR3 bases are TGTGCCAGCTCACCACCGCCCGTCAGGGGGACCCAGTACTTC. Full variable domain (rest looked up from reference TRBV18 and TRBJ2-5): NAGVMQNPRHLVRRRGQEARLRCSPMKGHSHVYWYRQLPEEGLKFMVYLQKENIIDESGMPKERFSAEFPKEGPSILRIQQVVRGDSAAYFCASSPPPVRGTQYFGPGTRLLVL.

The J gene is TRBJ1-3, the V gene TRBV4-1; a possible D gene is TRBD1 (5 bases). V was clipped by 4 bases and J by 0 bases, with 7 bases between them. The CDR3 has 14 residues. The germline CDR1 and CDR2 sequences are MGHRA and YSYEKL. The DNA for the CDR3 is TGCGCCAGCAGCCCCGGGGGCTCTGGAAACACCATATATTTT. Its translation: CASSPGGSGNTIYF.

The chain recombines TRBV7-9 with TRBJ2-7, with 8 nucleotides matching TRBD1. Germline CDR1 SEHNR, CDR2 FQNEAQ (reference sequence). Trimming removed 4 bases from V and 5 bases from J; junction bases left unmatched: 4. The CDR3 consists of 13 residues. The CDR3 bases are TGTGCCAGCAGCTCTCAGGACAGGGACGAGCAGTACTTC. The encoded protein is CASSSQDRDEQYF.

Only a few counts were recorded for this clone. CDR3 sequence: CASSYYSMNTEAFF. The CDR3 coding sequence is TGTGCCAGCAGTTACTACAGCATGAACACTGAAGCTTTCTTT. J is TRBJ1-1 and V is TRBV6-6; the D is unclear. The V end lost 1 base, the J end lost 0 bases, and 6 bases lay between the germline ends. Germline assignment: CDR1 MNHNY and CDR2 SVGAGI (reference sequence). CDR3 size: 14 residues.

The rearrangement joins TRBV4-2 to TRBJ2-3; 9 bases agree with TRBD1. Germline trimming cut 3 bases from V and 4 bases from J; bases unmatched to any gene: 8. Germline V gene lookup returns CDR1 LGHNA and CDR2 YNFKEQ. The CDR3 runs to 16 residues. The CDR3 is CASSQSRTGEADTQYF. CDR3 DNA: TGTGCCAGCAGCCAGAGCCGGACAGGGGAGGCAGATACGCAGTATTTT.

This clone was counted between two and nine times. The chain is built from TRBV6-5 and TRBJ1-2; no clear D. The CDR3 covers 13 residues. V lost 5 bases and J lost 6, with 13 bases in between. From germline, CDR1 is MNHEY and CDR2 SVGAGI. The CDR3 DNA reads as TGTGCCAGCAGTAACGTCCGAGGCCATGGCTACACCTTC. Translating it yields CASSNVRGHGYTF.

The chain has TRBV4-2 and TRBJ2-5; TRBD1 aligns across 7 bases. V shed 0 bases and J 1 base; nucleotides not matched to a gene: 5. CDR1 is LGHNA and CDR2 is YNFKEQ in the germline V gene. The CDR3 loop spans 16 amino acids. CDR3 protein: CASSQDRTGGQETQYF. The CDR3 coding sequence is TGTGCCAGCAGCCAAGATAGGACAGGAGGCCAAGAGACCCAGTACTTC.

This clone was counted between two and nine times. This chain uses TRBV15 with TRBJ1-5; TRBD1 matches at 8 bases. The CDR3 has 21 amino acids. Germline lookup yields CDR1 LNHNV and CDR2 YYDKDF (reference sequence). Trimming at V came to 5 bases and at J to 4 bases, leaving 25 bases not matched to a gene. The DNA for the CDR3 is TGTGCCACCAGCCCCCAATGGACCGGGACAGGCAACTCGCGGGGAAATCAGCCCCAGCATTTT. Residues: CATSPQWTGTGNSRGNQPQHF.

Only a few counts were recorded for this clone. The chain recombines TRBV11-1 with TRBJ2-3, with 10 nucleotides matching TRBD2. In germline, CDR1 is SGHAT, CDR2 FQDESV (reference sequence). V dropped 1 base and J dropped 5; count of bases not matched to a gene: 6. The CDR3 has 16 residues. CDR3 DNA: TGTGCCAGCAGCTTAGAAGGTTCTAGCGGGAGAGATACGCAGTATTTT. The encoded protein is CASSLEGSSGRDTQYF.

The chain carries TRBV27 and TRBJ2-1; D might be TRBD2 (5 bases). From germline, CDR1 is MNHEY and CDR2 SMNVEV (reference sequence). The CDR3 length is 17 residues. Trimming pared 4 bases from V and 4 bases from J, leaving 20 bases between. CDR3: CASSSLLWERNYNEQFF. The DNA of the CDR3 is TGTGCCAGCAGTTCACTCTTATGGGAGCGGAATTACAATGAGCAGTTCTTC.

The rearrangement joins TRBV14 to TRBJ2-3, with a weak D call TRBD2 (5 bases). This CDR3 region has 16 residues. Germline V CDR1 and CDR2: SGHDN, FVKESK. The V end was cut by 1 base, the J end by 1 base, with 12 bases between. Here the CDR3 reads CASSQAERIRTDTQYF. CDR3 DNA: TGTGCCAGCAGCCAAGCTGAGCGGATTCGCACAGATACGCAGTATTTT.

The rearrangement links TRBV29-1 to TRBJ1-1; D may be TRBD1 (5 bases). The CDR3 totals 12 residues. CDR1 SQVTM and CDR2 ANQGSEA come from the germline V gene. V was trimmed by 5 bases and J by 6 bases, leaving 13 bases between them. The CDR3 coding sequence is TGCAGCGTTCATTGGTTGGGGCCTGAAGCTTTCTTT. As protein: CSVHWLGPEAFF.

CDR3 residues: CASSSETSGRGPDTQYF. For the CDR3, the DNA is TGTGCCAGCAGCTCCGAGACTAGCGGGAGGGGGCCAGATACGCAGTATTTT. This rearrangement joins TRBV5-5 to TRBJ2-3; 14 bases line up with TRBD2. The CDR3 runs to 17 residues. J was trimmed by 4 bases and V by 3 bases; bases with no gene match: 7. Germline-derived CDR1 and CDR2 are SGHKS and YYEKEE (reference sequence).

The J gene is TRBJ2-7, the V gene TRBV5-6, with D possibly TRBD1 on 6 matching bases. From germline, CDR1 is SGHDT and CDR2 YYEEEE. The CDR3 runs 15 residues. Trimming removed 2 bases at V and 3 bases at J, with 15 bases between. Here the CDR3 DNA reads TGTGCCAGCAGCTTATGGGACACACCTCTCTACGAGCAGTACTTC. The encoded protein is CASSLWDTPLYEQYF.

The V and J genes are TRBV25-1 and TRBJ1-4; no definite D call. The CDR3 is 16 residues long. Trimming pared 2 bases from V and 3 bases from J, leaving 13 bases between. CDR1 is MGHDK, CDR2 SYGVNS, per germline. CDR3 amino acids: CASSEGRGGANEKLFF. CDR3 DNA: TGTGCCAGCAGTGAAGGCCGGGGTGGAGCTAATGAAAAACTGTTTTTT. Based on the CDR3 plus reference TRBV25-1 and TRBJ1-4, the full variable domain is EADIYQTPRYLVIGTGKKITLECSQTMGHDKMYWYQQDPGMELHLIHYSYGVNSTEKGDLSSESTVSRIRTEHFPLTLESARPSHTSQYLCASSEGRGGANEKLFFGSGTQLSVL.

V usage is TRBV19 and J usage is TRBJ2-6, with 7 bases identical to TRBD2. The CDR3 runs to 19 residues. V shed 0 bases, J shed 0 bases, and the junction held 8 bases outside the gene matches. CDR1 and CDR2 from the germline V gene are LNHDA and SQIVND (reference sequence). The CDR3 nucleotides read TGTGCCAGTAGTATAGATTACGCGGGAGCGGGCTCTGGGGCCAACGTCCTGACTTTC. Translated: CASSIDYAGAGSGANVLTF.

This clone has more than one count but fewer than ten. CDR3 loop: CASSNLRTDYGERGSYEQYF. The CDR3 nucleotides are TGTGCCAGCAGCAACCTACGGACAGACTACGGAGAACGGGGCTCCTACGAGCAGTACTTC. The rearrangement joins TRBV7-8 to TRBJ2-7; a weak D match, TRBD1 (6 bases). Trimming pared 5 bases from V and 0 bases from J, leaving 29 bases between. Germline CDR1 reads SGHVS; CDR2 reads FQNEAQ. This CDR3 has 20 amino acids.

V is TRBV19 and J is TRBJ2-7, with 14 bases lining up with TRBD2. Trimming removed 5 bases from V and 3 bases from J; junction bases left unmatched: 6. Per germline, CDR1 LNHDA and CDR2 SQIVND (reference sequence). CDR3 length: 16 residues. The CDR3 protein is CASSPKGTSGSYEQYF. DNA of the CDR3: TGTGCCAGTAGTCCCAAAGGGACTAGCGGGAGCTACGAGCAGTACTTC.